This TCR beta chain was profiled in a study of tumour-infiltrating T cells in Burkitt lymphoma. Study-level information: This cohort included all epidemiological subtypes of Burkitt lymphoma. Repertoire clonality predicted overall and progression-free survival.

Repertoires were generated with immunoSEQ multiplex PCR, while TCRdb's copy carries only in-frame clones and drops some. The data show more than 2,000 clones, about 24% seen once. Germline-derived CDR1 and CDR2 are SQVTM and ANQGSEA. Between the trimmed V and J ends, which lost 4 bases and 7 bases, there was a span of 16 bases. This CDR3 is built from 14 residues. This clone was seen only a few times. The sequenced sample was tumor tissue from a relapse. The TCR comes from a human donor with relapsed Burkitt lymphoma. Some clones in this sample may be carry-over from other donors' samples. The chain is built from TRBV29-1 and TRBJ2-2; the D call may be TRBD1 or TRBD2 (5 bases each). CDR3: CSVGIPGTNGELFF. CDR3 nucleotide sequence: TGCAGCGTTGGAATTCCAGGGACGAACGGGGAGCTGTTTTTT.